The text below deals with one T cell receptor (beta chain). Sequencing was performed with immunoSEQ multiplex PCR; in TCRdb, only in-frame clones are kept and a portion is missing. The table includes 20,000 to 30,000 clones, 88% detected once. The entry originates in a study of T cell changes during pregnancy in multiple sclerosis. From germline, CDR1 is KGHSH and CDR2 LQKENI. Germline trimming cut 5 bases from V and 2 bases from J; bases unmatched to any gene: 4. The CDR3 extends over 15 amino acids. The chain joins TRBV18 to TRBJ2-3; 10 bases align to TRBD2. The starting material was CD4+ T cells from peripheral blood mononuclear cells, obtained in the first trimester of pregnancy. This TCR was recovered from a female donor in good health, enrolled as a control in a pregnancy study. The chain's CDR3 is CASSRTSGITDTQYF. As DNA, the CDR3 is TGTGCCAGCTCAAGGACTAGCGGAATCACAGATACGCAGTATTTT.